This is a list of T cell receptor beta chains from one sample in a study of blood T cell repertoires in COVID-19. Using immunoSEQ multiplex PCR, the repertoire was profiled, and TCRdb retains in-frame clones only, with some absent. The sample holds about 69,000 clones; around three quarters are singletons and the top ten take approximately 15%. Sequences were obtained from peripheral blood. Receptors originate from a man in his 60s with acute or convalescent COVID-19. The CDR3 runs from the conserved cysteine through the conserved F or W. D genes are given only for firm matches. The listing skips clone size in some rows; elsewhere it reads once, few, many or a size class.

d_gene,j_gene,abundance,v_gene,CDR3aa,CDR3nt
.,TRBJ1-1,.,TRBV29-1,CSVMTQGTEAFF,TGCAGCGTGATGACACAGGGCACTGAAGCTTTCTTT
.,TRBJ2-7,.,TRBV5-5,CASSPGGLGYEQYF,TGTGCCAGCAGCCCCGGAGGACTCGGGTACGAGCAGTACTTC
.,TRBJ1-2,.,TRBV6-5,CASSTTADSYGYTF,TGTGCCAGCAGCACTACCGCGGATAGCTATGGCTACACCTTC
.,TRBJ1-5,.,TRBV15,CATSRDSRSNQPQHF,TGTGCCACCAGCAGAGACTCCCGTAGCAATCAGCCCCAGCATTTT
.,TRBJ1-1,.,TRBV18,CASSPMGGMNTEAFF,TGTGCCAGCTCACCAATGGGGGGGATGAACACTGAAGCTTTCTTT
.,TRBJ2-7,.,TRBV7-6,CASSLVDSGAYEQYF,TGTGCCAGCAGCTTAGTTGATAGCGGTGCCTACGAGCAGTACTTC
TRBD2,TRBJ2-5,.,TRBV24-1,CATSDFSSGRGETQYF,TGTGCCACCAGTGATTTCAGTTCCGGGAGGGGAGAGACCCAGTACTTC
TRBD2,TRBJ2-1,.,TRBV5-8,CASSLGLAGGLEQFF,TGTGCCAGCAGCTTGGGACTAGCGGGGGGGCTTGAGCAGTTCTTC
TRBD1,TRBJ1-5,once,TRBV19,CASSMGTGVNQPQHF,TGTGCCAGTAGTATGGGGACAGGGGTAAATCAGCCCCAGCATTTT
.,TRBJ1-2,few,TRBV19,CASSIGSANYGYTF,TGTGCCAGTAGTATCGGTTCCGCTAACTATGGCTACACCTTC
.,TRBJ2-7,once,TRBV6-5,CASSFASETPYEQYF,TGTGCCAGCAGTTTTGCTAGCGAGACACCCTACGAGCAGTACTTC
.,TRBJ2-7,.,TRBV7-2,CASSFPGTYEQYF,TGTGCCAGCAGCTTCCCGGGAACCTACGAGCAGTACTTC
.,TRBJ2-5,few,TRBV2,CASTRSGKETQYF,TGTGCCAGCACGCGGAGCGGAAAAGAGACCCAGTACTTC
TRBD1,TRBJ1-6,.,TRBV18,CASSPVGTGGVNSPLHF,TGTGCCAGCTCACCCGTCGGGACAGGGGGCGTTAATTCACCCCTCCACTTT
.,TRBJ1-4,.,TRBV5-1,CASSLAAGETWANEKLFF,TGCGCCAGCAGCTTGGCCGCGGGTGAAACGTGGGCTAATGAAAAACTGTTTTTT
TRBD2,TRBJ2-2,.,TRBV5-1,CASEGGGGAGELFF,TGCGCCAGCGAAGGCGGCGGGGGAGCCGGGGAGCTGTTTTTT
.,TRBJ2-1,.,TRBV5-4,CASSLPQAYNEQFF,TGTGCCAGCAGTTTGCCTCAGGCCTACAATGAGCAGTTCTTC
.,TRBJ1-3,.,TRBV4-2,CASSQSQVSSGNTIYF,TGTGCCAGCAGCCAATCCCAGGTTAGCTCTGGAAACACCATATATTTT
TRBD1,TRBJ2-3,.,TRBV7-2,CASSLVWTGGGRDTQYF,TGTGCCAGCAGCTTAGTCTGGACAGGGGGTGGTAGGGATACGCAGTATTTT
TRBD1,TRBJ2-1,.,TRBV14,CASRGQGPSWEQFF,TGTGCCAGCCGGGGACAGGGGCCAAGTTGGGAGCAGTTCTTC
TRBD1,TRBJ1-1,.,TRBV27,CASSPPSIRDRGRSTEAFF,TGTGCCAGCAGTCCCCCTAGTATTAGGGACAGGGGGCGTAGCACTGAAGCTTTCTTT
.,TRBJ1-3,.,TRBV7-9,CASSSPPRDGLWSTIYF,TGTGCCAGCAGCTCCCCCCCCCGCGACGGGTTATGGAGCACCATATATTTT
TRBD2,TRBJ2-5,once,TRBV27,CASSSHASGGPLLQETQYF,TGTGCCAGCAGTTCGCATGCTAGCGGGGGGCCCTTACTACAAGAGACCCAGTACTTC
.,TRBJ2-3,.,TRBV29-1,CSAIQGSDTQYF,TGCAGCGCGATACAGGGCTCAGATACGCAGTATTTT
.,TRBJ2-7,.,TRBV7-9,CASSQSREQYF,TGTGCCAGCAGCCAGAGCAGGGAGCAGTACTTC
.,TRBJ1-5,.,TRBV30,CAWSRQDYSNQPQHF,TGTGCCTGGAGTCGGCAGGACTATAGCAATCAGCCCCAGCATTTT